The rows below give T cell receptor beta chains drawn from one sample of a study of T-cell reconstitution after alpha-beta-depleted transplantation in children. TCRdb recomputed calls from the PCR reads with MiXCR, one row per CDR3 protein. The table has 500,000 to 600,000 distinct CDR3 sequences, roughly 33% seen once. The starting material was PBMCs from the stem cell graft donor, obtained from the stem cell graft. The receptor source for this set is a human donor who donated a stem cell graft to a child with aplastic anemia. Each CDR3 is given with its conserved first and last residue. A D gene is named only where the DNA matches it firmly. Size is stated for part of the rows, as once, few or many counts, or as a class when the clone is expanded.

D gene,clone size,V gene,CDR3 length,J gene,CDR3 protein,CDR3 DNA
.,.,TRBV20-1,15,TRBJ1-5,CSARASQRGNQPQHF,TGCAGTGCTAGAGCTAGTCAGAGGGGCAATCAGCCCCAGCATTTT
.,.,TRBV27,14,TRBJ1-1,CASSPKVGDGEAFF,TGTGCCAGCAGTCCTAAGGTGGGGGACGGTGAAGCTTTCTTT
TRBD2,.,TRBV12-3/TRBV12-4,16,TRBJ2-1,CASSFFSSGSLGEQFF,TGTGCCAGCAGTTTCTTCAGCAGCGGGAGTTTAGGTGAGCAGTTCTTC
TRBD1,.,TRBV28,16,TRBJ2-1,CASSFTGTGGYNEQFF,TGTGCCAGCAGTTTTACCGGGACAGGGGGATACAATGAGCAGTTCTTC
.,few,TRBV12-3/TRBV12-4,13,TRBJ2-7,CASTSRETDEQYF,TGTGCCAGCACCTCTAGGGAGACGGACGAGCAGTACTTC
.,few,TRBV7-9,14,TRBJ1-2,CASSLAFRVVPYTF,TGTGCCAGCAGCTTAGCGTTCCGGGTGGTCCCCTACACCTTC
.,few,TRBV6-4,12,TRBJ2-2,CASSDRTGELFF,TGTGCCAGCAGTGACCGTACCGGGGAGCTGTTTTTT
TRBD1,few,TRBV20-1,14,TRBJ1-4,CSARVRDSVEKLFF,TGCAGTGCTAGAGTCCGGGACAGTGTTGAAAAACTGTTTTTT
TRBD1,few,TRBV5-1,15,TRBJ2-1,CASSKDRATYNEQFF,TGCGCCAGCAGTAAGGACAGGGCAACCTACAATGAGCAGTTCTTC
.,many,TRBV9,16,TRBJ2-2,CASSPSIKLSTGELFF,TGTGCCAGCAGCCCTTCAATTAAGTTGTCGACCGGGGAGCTGTTTTTT
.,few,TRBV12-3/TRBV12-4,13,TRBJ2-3,CASTPEVRDTQYF,TGTGCCAGCACCCCGGAAGTACGAGATACGCAGTATTTT
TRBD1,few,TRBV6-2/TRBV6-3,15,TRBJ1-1,CASGGTASSRAEAFF,TGTGCCAGCGGGGGGACAGCCTCGTCTAGGGCTGAAGCTTTCTTT
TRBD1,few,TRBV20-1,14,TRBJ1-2,CSARHRDSKYGYTF,TGCAGTGCTAGACATCGGGACAGCAAATATGGCTACACCTTC
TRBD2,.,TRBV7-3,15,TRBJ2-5,CASSLAAGGLETQYF,TGTGCCAGCAGCTTAGCGGCGGGAGGTTTAGAGACCCAGTACTTC
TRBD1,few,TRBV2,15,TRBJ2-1,CATGTDLSSYNEQFF,TGTGCCACCGGGACAGATTTAAGCTCCTACAATGAGCAGTTCTTC
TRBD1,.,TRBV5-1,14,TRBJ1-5,CASSPDRATQPQHF,TGCGCCAGCAGCCCGGACAGGGCCACTCAGCCCCAGCATTTT
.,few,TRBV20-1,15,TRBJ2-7,CSARGTAGRGDEQYF,TGCAGTGCTAGAGGGACAGCGGGTAGGGGCGACGAGCAGTACTTC
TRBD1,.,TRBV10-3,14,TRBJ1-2,CAISSDRGFNGYTF,TGTGCCATCAGTTCCGACAGGGGGTTTAATGGCTACACCTTC
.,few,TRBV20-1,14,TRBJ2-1,CSAREGLSYNEQFF,TGCAGTGCTAGAGAGGGTCTCTCCTACAATGAGCAGTTCTTC
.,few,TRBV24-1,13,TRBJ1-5,CATSDVTMFPQHF,TGTGCCACCAGTGACGTTACAATGTTTCCCCAGCATTTT
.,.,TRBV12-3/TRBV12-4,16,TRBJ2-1,CASSLALLASYNEQFF,TGTGCCAGCAGTTTAGCCCTTTTGGCCTCCTACAATGAGCAGTTCTTC
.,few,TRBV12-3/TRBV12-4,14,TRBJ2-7,CASRDGQGPYEQYF,TGTGCTTCTCGGGATGGCCAGGGTCCATACGAGCAGTACTTC
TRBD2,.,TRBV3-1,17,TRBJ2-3,CASSQISGRAGFYTQYF,TGTGCCAGCAGCCAGATTAGCGGGAGGGCCGGTTTTTATACGCAGTATTTT
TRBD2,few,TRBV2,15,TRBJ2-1,CASSKLAGERNEQFF,TGTGCCAGCAGTAAACTAGCGGGAGAAAGAAATGAGCAGTTCTTC
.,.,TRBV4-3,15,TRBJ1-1,CASSQDGGGNTEAFF,TGCGCCAGCAGCCAAGACGGAGGAGGGAACACTGAAGCTTTCTTT
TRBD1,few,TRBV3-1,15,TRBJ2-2,CASSYGQGVTGELFF,TGTGCCAGCAGCTACGGACAGGGGGTCACCGGGGAGCTGTTTTTT
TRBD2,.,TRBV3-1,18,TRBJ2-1,CASSQSGTSGSAYNEQFF,TGTGCCAGCAGCCAGTCCGGGACTAGCGGGTCGGCTTACAATGAGCAGTTCTTC
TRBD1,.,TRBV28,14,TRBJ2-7,CASSLGTGSGEQYF,TGTGCCAGCAGTTTAGGGACAGGGAGCGGCGAGCAGTACTTC
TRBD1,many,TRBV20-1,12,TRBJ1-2,CSAEKGAEGYTF,TGCAGTGCCGAGAAGGGGGCAGAAGGCTACACCTTC
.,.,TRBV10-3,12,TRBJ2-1,CAISEGVGKQFF,TGTGCCATCAGTGAGGGGGTAGGTAAGCAGTTCTTC
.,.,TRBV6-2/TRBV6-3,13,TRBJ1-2,CASSPGSGGGYTF,TGTGCCAGCAGCCCCGGGTCCGGCGGGGGCTACACCTTC
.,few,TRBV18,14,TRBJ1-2,CASSPWRGMDGYTF,TGTGCCAGCTCACCCTGGAGGGGAATGGACGGCTACACCTTC
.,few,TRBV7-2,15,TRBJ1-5,CASSLDPTANQPQHF,TGTGCCAGCAGCTTAGATCCGACAGCAAATCAGCCCCAGCATTTT
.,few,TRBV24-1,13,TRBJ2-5,CATSDGPQETQYF,TGTGCCACCAGTGACGGGCCGCAAGAGACCCAGTACTTC
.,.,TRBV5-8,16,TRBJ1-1,CASSRMMVSLNTEAFF,TGTGCCAGCAGCCGAATGATGGTATCTCTGAACACTGAAGCTTTCTTT
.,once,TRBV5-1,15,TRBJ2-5,CASSPPTKGGETQYF,TGCGCCAGCAGCCCGCCAACCAAGGGGGGAGAGACCCAGTACTTC
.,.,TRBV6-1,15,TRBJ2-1,CASSEAISSYNEQFF,TGTGCCAGCAGTGAAGCGATTTCTTCCTACAATGAGCAGTTCTTC
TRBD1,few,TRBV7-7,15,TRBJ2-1,CASSLTGGTYNEQFF,TGTGCCAGCAGCTTAACAGGGGGAACCTACAATGAGCAGTTCTTC